A selection of T cell receptor beta chains follows, all from one sample in a study of T cells in Graves' hyperthyroidism and ophthalmopathy. TCRdb fed the multiplex PCR reads into MiXCR, producing one record per CDR3 protein. The sample shows around 380,000 distinct CDR3 sequences, roughly 13% of them seen only once. Material for sequencing was blood. The receptors shown here come from a man aged 25 to 40 with Graves' hyperthyroidism that later progressed to Graves' ophthalmopathy. Each CDR3 is given with its conserved first and last residue. The D gene is left open where the match is weak. Size tells how often a clone was seen (once, few, many) or the class of an expanded clone, and some rows leave it out.

>TRBJ2-3|-|TRBD2|TRBV29-1
TGCAGCGTTGAAGGCACCACTAGCGGGGGTAGCACAGATACGCAGTATTTT
CSVEGTTSGGSTDTQYF
>TRBJ2-1|-|-|TRBV12-3/TRBV12-4
TGTGCCAGCAAAGGATCCCATGAGCAGTTCTTC
CASKGSHEQFF
>TRBJ2-7|-|-|TRBV12-3/TRBV12-4
TGTGCCAGCAGTTTGAGGGAGGATGGCGAGCAGTACTTC
CASSLREDGEQYF
>TRBJ2-1|many|-|TRBV6-2/TRBV6-3
TGTGCCAGCACAGGTGGGGGGTCTCCCTCCTACAATGAGCAGTTCTTC
CASTGGGSPSYNEQFF
>TRBJ2-1|few|TRBD1|TRBV6-1
TGTGCCAGCAGTAGGGACAGGGAATCCTACAATGAGCAGTTCTTC
CASSRDRESYNEQFF
>TRBJ2-3|once|-|TRBV4-1
TGCGCCAGCCGAAGCGCTTGGGCAGATACGCAGTATTTT
CASRSAWADTQYF
>TRBJ1-1|many|TRBD1|TRBV12-3/TRBV12-4
TGTGCCAGCAACCGACAGGGATGGAACACTGAAGCTTTCTTT
CASNRQGWNTEAFF
>TRBJ1-1|few|TRBD1|TRBV27
TGTGCCAGCAGTTTTGGGACAGGGGGCGTCGCTGAAGCTTTCTTT
CASSFGTGGVAEAFF
>TRBJ2-7|-|-|TRBV7-8
TGTGCCAGCAGCTTAGAAGGGGGGCTCCACGAGCAGTACTTC
CASSLEGGLHEQYF
>TRBJ2-2|-|-|TRBV12-3/TRBV12-4
TGTGCCAGCAGTTTAATGAACAGTTTGAACACCGGGGAGCTGTTTTTT
CASSLMNSLNTGELFF
>TRBJ1-5|few|TRBD1|TRBV28
TGTGCCAGCAGTATTGGACAGGGAATGAGCAATCAGCCCCAGCATTTT
CASSIGQGMSNQPQHF
>TRBJ2-1|-|-|TRBV14
TGTGCCAGCAGCCAACTAACAAGGGGAGAGGACAATGAGCAGTTCTTC
CASSQLTRGEDNEQFF
>TRBJ2-5|-|TRBD1|TRBV6-9
TGTGCCAGCAGTTATTCCTTCTCGGGACAGCAAGAGACCCAGTACTTC
CASSYSFSGQQETQYF
>TRBJ2-2|few|-|TRBV20-1
TGCAGTGCTAGAGATCCCTTCTCAGGGGGGGTTGATGGGGAGCTGTTTTTT
CSARDPFSGGVDGELFF
>TRBJ1-1|many|-|TRBV6-1
TGTGCCAGCAGTGAAGGGACAACCCGCGTATGGGCTTTCTTT
CASSEGTTRVWAFF
>TRBJ1-5|many|-|TRBV7-2
TGTGCCAGCAGCTCCTATAATCAGCCCCAGCATTTT
CASSSYNQPQHF
>TRBJ2-5|many|TRBD2|TRBV10-2
TGCGCCAGCAGTGAGTCGTTTGCTAGCGGGGGGCAGTACCAAGAGACCCAGTACTTC
CASSESFASGGQYQETQYF
>TRBJ2-5|-|-|TRBV20-1
TGCAGTGCTACTAGGGGGGGGGCTCGCGAGACCCAGTACTTC
CSATRGGARETQYF
>TRBJ2-7|many|-|TRBV24-1
TGTGCCACCAGTGATTCGGACAGCTCCTACGAGCAGTACTTC
CATSDSDSSYEQYF